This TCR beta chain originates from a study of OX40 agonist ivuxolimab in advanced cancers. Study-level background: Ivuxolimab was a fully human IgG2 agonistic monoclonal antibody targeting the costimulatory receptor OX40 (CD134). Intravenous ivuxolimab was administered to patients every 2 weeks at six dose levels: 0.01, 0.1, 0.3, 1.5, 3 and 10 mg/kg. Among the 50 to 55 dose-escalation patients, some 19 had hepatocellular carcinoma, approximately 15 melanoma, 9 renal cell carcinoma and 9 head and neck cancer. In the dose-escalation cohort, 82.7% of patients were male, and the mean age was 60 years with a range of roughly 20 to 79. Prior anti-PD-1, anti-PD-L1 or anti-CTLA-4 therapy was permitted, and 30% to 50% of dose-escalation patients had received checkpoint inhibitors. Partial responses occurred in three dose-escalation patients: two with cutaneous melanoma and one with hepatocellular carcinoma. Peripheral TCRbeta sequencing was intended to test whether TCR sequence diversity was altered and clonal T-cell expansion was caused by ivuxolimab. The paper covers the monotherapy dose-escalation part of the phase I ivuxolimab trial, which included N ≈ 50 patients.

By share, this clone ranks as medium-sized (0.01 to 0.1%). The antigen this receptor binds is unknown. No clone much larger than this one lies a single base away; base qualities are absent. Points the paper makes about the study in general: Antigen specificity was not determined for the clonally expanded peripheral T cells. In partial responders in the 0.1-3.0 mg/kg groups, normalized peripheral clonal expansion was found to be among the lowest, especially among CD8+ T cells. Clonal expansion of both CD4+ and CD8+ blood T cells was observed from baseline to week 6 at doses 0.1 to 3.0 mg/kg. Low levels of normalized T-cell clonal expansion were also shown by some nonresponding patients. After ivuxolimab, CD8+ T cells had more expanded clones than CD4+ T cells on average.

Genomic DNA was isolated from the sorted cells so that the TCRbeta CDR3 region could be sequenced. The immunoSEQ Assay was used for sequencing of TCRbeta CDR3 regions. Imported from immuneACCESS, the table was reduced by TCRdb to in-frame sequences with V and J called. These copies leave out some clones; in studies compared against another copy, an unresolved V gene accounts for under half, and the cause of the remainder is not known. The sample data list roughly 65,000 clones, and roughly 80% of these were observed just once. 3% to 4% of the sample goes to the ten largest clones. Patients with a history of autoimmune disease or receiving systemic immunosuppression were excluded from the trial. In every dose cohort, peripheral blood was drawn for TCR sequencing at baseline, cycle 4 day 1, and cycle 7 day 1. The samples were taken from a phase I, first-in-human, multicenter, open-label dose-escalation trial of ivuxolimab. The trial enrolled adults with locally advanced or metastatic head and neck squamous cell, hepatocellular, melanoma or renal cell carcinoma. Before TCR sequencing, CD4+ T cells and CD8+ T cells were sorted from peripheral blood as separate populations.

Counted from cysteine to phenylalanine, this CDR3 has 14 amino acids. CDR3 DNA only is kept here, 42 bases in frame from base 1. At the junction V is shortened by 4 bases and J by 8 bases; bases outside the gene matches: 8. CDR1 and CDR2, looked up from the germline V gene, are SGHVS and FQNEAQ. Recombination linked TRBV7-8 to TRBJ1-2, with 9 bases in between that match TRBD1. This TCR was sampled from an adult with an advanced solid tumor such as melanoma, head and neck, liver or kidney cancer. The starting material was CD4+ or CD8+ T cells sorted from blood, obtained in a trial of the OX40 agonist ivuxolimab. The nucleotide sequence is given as TGTGCCAGCAGCTCCACACAGGGGGCCGAGGGCTACACCTTC. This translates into CASSSTQGAEGYTF.